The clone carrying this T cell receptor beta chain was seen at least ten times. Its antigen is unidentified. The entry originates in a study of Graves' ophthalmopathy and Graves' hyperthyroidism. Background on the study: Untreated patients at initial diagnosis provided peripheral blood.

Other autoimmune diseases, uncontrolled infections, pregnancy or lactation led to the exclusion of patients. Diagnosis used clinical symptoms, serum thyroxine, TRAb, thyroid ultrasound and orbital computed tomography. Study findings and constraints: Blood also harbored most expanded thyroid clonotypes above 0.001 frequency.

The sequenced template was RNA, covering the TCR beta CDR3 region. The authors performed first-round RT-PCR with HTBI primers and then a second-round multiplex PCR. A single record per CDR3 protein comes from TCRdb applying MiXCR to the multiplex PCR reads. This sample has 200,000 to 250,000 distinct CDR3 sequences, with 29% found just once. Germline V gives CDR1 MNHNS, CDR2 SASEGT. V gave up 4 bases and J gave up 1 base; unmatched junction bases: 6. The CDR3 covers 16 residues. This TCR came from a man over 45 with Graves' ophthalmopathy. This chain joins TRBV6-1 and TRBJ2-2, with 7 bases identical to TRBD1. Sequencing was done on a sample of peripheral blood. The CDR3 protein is CASSVNRGQNTGELFF. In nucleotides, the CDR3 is TGTGCCAGCAGTGTGAACAGGGGCCAGAACACCGGGGAGCTGTTTTTT.